This T cell receptor (beta chain) was sequenced during a study of T cell responses to AZD1222 COVID-19 vaccine (dated by TCRdb to the early 2020s). With respect to the entire study: Because spike-specific TCR depth and breadth did not differ between the two schedules, AZD1222 recipients who got a second dose at roughly 4 weeks were pooled with those who got a second dose at roughly 12 weeks. TCR sequencing covered 233 trial participants: 200 to 220 given two doses of AZD1222 and about 26 given two doses of MenACWY control vaccine. Trial participants were enrolled by age into 18-55, 56-69 and 70-plus year subgroups, with approximately 150, 28 and 58 TCR-sequenced participants respectively. Points the paper makes about the study in general: Reportedly, close to half of the unique spike-specific TCRs recognized epitopes lying outside the regions that are mutated in the B.1.351 and B.1.1.7 variants. Most participants were white British and females outnumbered males, and the authors suggested that clonal diversity may have been underestimated. A significant rise in spike-specific TCR breadth and depth was observed after two AZD1222 doses relative to day 0 and relative to MenACWY recipients. Because no day 14 peak-response samples were available, the repertoires could be characterized only after the peak T cell response. The 56-69-year group was small, and its depth increase did not reach significance, likely because of low power. Conclusions about previously exposed vaccinees are limited because only a handful of AZD1222 recipients were SARS-CoV-2 seropositive at baseline. Vaccine-associated CD4 TCRs spanned the whole spike protein, with dominant responses in regions 160-218 and 743-854.

In the paper's terms, the time point label means: baseline before first vaccination. Vaccinee samples came from UK trials COV001 and COV002, including a single-blind randomized controlled phase 2/3 trial of AZD1222 (ChAdOx1 nCoV-19) in healthy adults. Trial participant PBMC samples were collected at day 0 and day 28 after the second dose for TCRbeta chain sequencing. The CDR3 regions of human TCRbeta chains were subjected to immunosequencing. The authors' pipeline ran thus. TCRs in the repertoires were compared against a reference library of SARS-CoV-2-specific TCRs that had been generated with the MIRA antigen-specificity platform. Breadth was defined as the fraction of unique TCRs that were SARS-CoV-2-associated, and depth was defined as the fraction of total T cells that were SARS-CoV-2-associated. Using the MIRA data, every spike-specific TCR was mapped to the spike region that the TCR reacted to and assigned to either a CD4 or a CD8 class. Log10-transformed breadth and depth values were compared by one-way ANOVA with Sidak's multiple comparisons tests. Sourced from immuneACCESS, this table was stored by TCRdb with only in-frame sequences that have V and J called. A share of the clones is absent; for the studies checked, an unresolved V gene accounts for under half, and the remainder has no known explanation. That table furnishes V, J and clone size, whereas the DNA furnished D and trimming. This sample comprises 120,000 or so clones, approximately 88% of them detected only once. Approximately 27% of the sample is in the top ten clones.

As to this clone: Its binding antigen is unknown. No much larger clone is present one base from it, and per-base qualities are unavailable.

Via the germline V gene, CDR1 is LGHNA and CDR2 YNFKEQ. From cysteine to phenylalanine, the CDR3 is 15 amino acids long. Left in the record is the CDR3 DNA by itself, 45 bases read in frame from the first base. V and J are truncated by 8 bases and 0 bases respectively, leaving an intervening sequence of 14 bases. Specimen: peripheral blood, collected on day 0 of AZD1222 vaccination. The receptor's source is an adult in good health. The chain couples TRBV4-2 to TRBJ1-3, with the D segment identity uncertain. Here is the DNA: TGTGCCAGCCGGCGAGAGAGTACCTCTGGAAACACCATATATTTT. Its amino acids are CASRRESTSGNTIYF.